One TCR beta chain is described in this entry. There are 15 residues in the CDR3. V lost 1 base to trimming and J lost 8 bases, with 15 bases between them. Per germline, CDR1 PRHDT and CDR2 FYEKMQ (reference sequence). This sample is drawn from a study of blood T cell repertoires in COVID-19. How the authors handled the data: Amplification of reference gene primers was used by the study to estimate nucleated cell counts. Sequencing used immunoSEQ multiplex PCR; TCRdb keeps in-frame clones, though not all of them. V and J calls and clone size follow that table, whereas D and trimming were derived from the DNA. The sample records about 280,000 clones, about 85% being singletons.

The TCR originated in a human donor in a cohort sampled during active COVID-19. The chain is built from TRBV13 and TRBJ2-1; D is possibly TRBD2 (5 bases). The sequenced sample was peripheral blood. The CDR3 nucleotides read TGTGCCAGCAGCTTAGCTATTGGAGCCGGGGATGAGCAGTTCTTC. It is translated as CASSLAIGAGDEQFF.